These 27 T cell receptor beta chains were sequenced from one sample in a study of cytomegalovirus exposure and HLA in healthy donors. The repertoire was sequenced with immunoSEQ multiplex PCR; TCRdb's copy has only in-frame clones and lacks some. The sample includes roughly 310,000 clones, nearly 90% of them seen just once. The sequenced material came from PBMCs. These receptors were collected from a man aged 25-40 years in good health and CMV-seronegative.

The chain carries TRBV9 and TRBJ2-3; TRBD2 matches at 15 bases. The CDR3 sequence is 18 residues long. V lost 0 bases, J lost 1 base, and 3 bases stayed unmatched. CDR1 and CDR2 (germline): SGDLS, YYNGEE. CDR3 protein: CASSVAGLAGGGTDTQYF. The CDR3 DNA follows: TGTGCCAGCAGCGTAGCCGGACTAGCGGGGGGGGGCACAGATACGCAGTATTTT.

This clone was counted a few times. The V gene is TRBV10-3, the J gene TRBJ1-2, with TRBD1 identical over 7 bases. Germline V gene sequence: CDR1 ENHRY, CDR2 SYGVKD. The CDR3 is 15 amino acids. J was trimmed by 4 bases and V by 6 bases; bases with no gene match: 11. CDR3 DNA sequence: TGTGCCATCAGCCCCACCGGGACAGCCTTCTATGGCTACACCTTC. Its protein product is CAISPTGTAFYGYTF.

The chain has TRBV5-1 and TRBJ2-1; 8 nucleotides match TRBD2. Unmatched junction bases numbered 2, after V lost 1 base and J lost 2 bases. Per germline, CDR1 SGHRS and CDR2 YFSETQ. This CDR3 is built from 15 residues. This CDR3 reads CASSLPGGAYNEQFF. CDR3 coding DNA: TGCGCCAGCAGCTTGCCCGGGGGGGCCTACAATGAGCAGTTCTTC. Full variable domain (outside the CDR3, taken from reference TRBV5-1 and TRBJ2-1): KAGVTQTPRYLIKTRGQQVTLSCSPISGHRSVSWYQQTPGQGLQFLFEYFSETQRNKGNFPGRFSGRQFSNSRSEMNVSTLELGDSALYLCASSLPGGAYNEQFFGPGTRLTVL.

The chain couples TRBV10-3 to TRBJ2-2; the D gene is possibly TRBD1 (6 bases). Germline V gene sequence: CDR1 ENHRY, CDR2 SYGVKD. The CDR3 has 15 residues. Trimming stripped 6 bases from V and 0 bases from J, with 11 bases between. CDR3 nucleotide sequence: TGTGCCATCAGCCCCGGGACATCGAACACCGGGGAGCTGTTTTTT. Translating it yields CAISPGTSNTGELFF.

The CDR3 DNA follows: TGCAGCGTTGAGCAGGGAGGCACTGAAGCTTTCTTT. It is translated as CSVEQGGTEAFF. This chain uses TRBV29-1 with TRBJ1-1; D possibly corresponds to TRBD1 (5 bases). The germline V gene encodes CDR1 SQVTM and CDR2 ANQGSEA. This CDR3 spans 12 amino acids. V was pared by 3 bases and J by 4 bases, with 9 bases between.

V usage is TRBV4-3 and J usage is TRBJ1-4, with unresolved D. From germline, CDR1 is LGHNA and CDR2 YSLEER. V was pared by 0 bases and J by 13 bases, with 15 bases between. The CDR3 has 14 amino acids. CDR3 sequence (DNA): TGCGCCAGCAGCCAAGATCGTACAGCGGTATCACTGTTTTTT. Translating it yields CASSQDRTAVSLFF.

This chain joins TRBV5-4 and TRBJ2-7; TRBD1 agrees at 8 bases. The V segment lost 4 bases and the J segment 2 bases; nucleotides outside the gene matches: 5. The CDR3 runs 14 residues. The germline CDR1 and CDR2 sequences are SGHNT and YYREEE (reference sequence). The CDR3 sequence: CASSPWTGTYEQYF. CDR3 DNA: TGTGCCAGCAGCCCTTGGACAGGGACCTACGAGCAGTACTTC. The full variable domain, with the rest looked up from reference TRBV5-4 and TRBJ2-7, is ETGVTQSPTHLIKTRGQQVTLRCSSQSGHNTVSWYQQALGQGPQFIFQYYREEENGRGNFPPRFSGLQFPNYSSELNVNALELDDSALYLCASSPWTGTYEQYFGPGTRLTVT.

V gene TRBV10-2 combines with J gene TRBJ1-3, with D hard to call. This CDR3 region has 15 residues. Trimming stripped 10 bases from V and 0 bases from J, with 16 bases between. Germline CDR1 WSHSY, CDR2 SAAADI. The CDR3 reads CATHSGMSSGNTIYF. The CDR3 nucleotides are TGCGCCACCCATTCCGGGATGAGCTCTGGAAACACCATATATTTT.

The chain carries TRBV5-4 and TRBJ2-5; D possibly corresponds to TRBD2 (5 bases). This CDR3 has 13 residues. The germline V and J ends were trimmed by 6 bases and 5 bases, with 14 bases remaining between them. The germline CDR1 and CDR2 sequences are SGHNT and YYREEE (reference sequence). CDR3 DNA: TGTGCCAGCAAAGTGTGGGGAGATGAGACCCAGTACTTC. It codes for CASKVWGDETQYF. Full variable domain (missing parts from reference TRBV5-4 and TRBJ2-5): ETGVTQSPTHLIKTRGQQVTLRCSSQSGHNTVSWYQQALGQGPQFIFQYYREEENGRGNFPPRFSGLQFPNYSSELNVNALELDDSALYLCASKVWGDETQYFGPGTRLLVL.

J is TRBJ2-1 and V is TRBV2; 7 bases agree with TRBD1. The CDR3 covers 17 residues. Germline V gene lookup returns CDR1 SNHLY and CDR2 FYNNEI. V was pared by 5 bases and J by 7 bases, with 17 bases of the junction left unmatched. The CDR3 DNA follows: TGTGCCAGCAGTAGGGGGCGTACCGGGACCTACAGGAATGAGCAGTTCTTC. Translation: CASSRGRTGTYRNEQFF.

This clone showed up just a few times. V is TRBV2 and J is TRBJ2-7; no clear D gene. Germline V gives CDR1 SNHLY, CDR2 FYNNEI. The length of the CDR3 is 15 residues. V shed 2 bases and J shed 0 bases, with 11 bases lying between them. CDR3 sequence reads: CASSELSPGSYEQYF. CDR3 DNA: TGTGCCAGCAGTGAACTTTCCCCGGGCTCCTACGAGCAGTACTTC.

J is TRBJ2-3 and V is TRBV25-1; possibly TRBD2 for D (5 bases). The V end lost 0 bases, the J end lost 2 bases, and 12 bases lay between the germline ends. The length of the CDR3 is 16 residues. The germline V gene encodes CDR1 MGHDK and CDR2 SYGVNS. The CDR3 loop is CASSEYVGRNTDTQYF. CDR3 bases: TGTGCCAGCAGTGAATATGTGGGGAGAAACACAGATACGCAGTATTTT.

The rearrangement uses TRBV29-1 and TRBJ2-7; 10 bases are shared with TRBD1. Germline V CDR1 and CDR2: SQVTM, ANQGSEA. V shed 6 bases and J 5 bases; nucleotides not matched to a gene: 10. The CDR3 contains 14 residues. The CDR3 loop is CSVTRDRGGHEQYF. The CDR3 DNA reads TGCAGCGTCACCCGGGACAGGGGAGGCCACGAGCAGTACTTC.

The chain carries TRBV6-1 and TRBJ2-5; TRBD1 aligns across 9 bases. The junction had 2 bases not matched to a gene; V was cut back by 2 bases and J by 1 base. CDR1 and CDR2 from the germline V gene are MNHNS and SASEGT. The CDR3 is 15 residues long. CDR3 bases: TGTGCCAGCAGTGAATGGACAGGGGTCCAAGAGACCCAGTACTTC. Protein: CASSEWTGVQETQYF.

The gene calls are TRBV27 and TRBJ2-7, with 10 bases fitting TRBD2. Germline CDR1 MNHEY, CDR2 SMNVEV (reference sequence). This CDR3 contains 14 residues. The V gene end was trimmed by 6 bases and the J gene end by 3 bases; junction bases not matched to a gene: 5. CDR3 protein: CASSRTSGDYEQYF. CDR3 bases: TGTGCCAGCAGCCGGACTAGCGGTGACTACGAGCAGTACTTC.

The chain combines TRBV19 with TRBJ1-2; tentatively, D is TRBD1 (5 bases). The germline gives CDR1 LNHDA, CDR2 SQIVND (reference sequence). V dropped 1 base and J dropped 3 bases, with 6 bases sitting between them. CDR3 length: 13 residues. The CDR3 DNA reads TGTGCCAGTAGTATAGTAGGGGACTATGGCTACACCTTC. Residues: CASSIVGDYGYTF.

The CDR3 DNA follows: TGTGCCAGCACAATCGGACAGGTCAATTCACCCCTCCACTTT. It yields the protein CASTIGQVNSPLHF. The chain couples TRBV7-9 to TRBJ1-6; TRBD1 matches at 7 bases. Germline-derived CDR1 and CDR2 are SEHNR and FQNEAQ (reference sequence). The CDR3 runs 14 residues. V lost 7 bases to trimming and J lost 7 bases; unmatched junction nucleotides: 7.

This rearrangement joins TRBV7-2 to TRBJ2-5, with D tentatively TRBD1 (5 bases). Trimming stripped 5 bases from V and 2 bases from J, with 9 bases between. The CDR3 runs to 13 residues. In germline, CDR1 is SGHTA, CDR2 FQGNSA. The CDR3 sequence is CASSLDSQETQYF. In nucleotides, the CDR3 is TGTGCCAGCAGCCTTGACAGTCAAGAGACCCAGTACTTC.

CDR3 in DNA: TGCGCCAGCAGCTTGTCGGGGGTCCTCCCGGATACGCAGTATTTT. It yields the protein CASSLSGVLPDTQYF. The rearrangement links TRBV5-1 to TRBJ2-3; D is perhaps TRBD2 (6 bases). V was pared by 1 base and J by 6 bases, with 15 bases between. The CDR3 extends over 15 amino acids. Germline V CDR1 and CDR2: SGHRS, YFSETQ.

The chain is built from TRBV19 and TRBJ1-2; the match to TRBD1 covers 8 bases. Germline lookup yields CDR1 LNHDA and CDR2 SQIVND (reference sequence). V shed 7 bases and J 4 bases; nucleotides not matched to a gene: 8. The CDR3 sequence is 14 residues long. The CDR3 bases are TGTGCCAGTAATGGACAGGGACGGGGCTATGGCTACACCTTC. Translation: CASNGQGRGYGYTF.

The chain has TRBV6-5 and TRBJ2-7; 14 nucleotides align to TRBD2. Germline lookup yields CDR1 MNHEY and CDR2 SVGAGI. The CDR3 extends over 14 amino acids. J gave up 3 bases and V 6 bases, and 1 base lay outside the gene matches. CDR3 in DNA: TGTGCCAGCAGAGGACTAGCGGGGGGCTACGAGCAGTACTTC. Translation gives CASRGLAGGYEQYF.

The DNA for the CDR3 is TGTGCCAGCAGTCTTACTAGCGGGGTCCCCTACGAGCAGTACTTC. The encoded protein is CASSLTSGVPYEQYF. The chain employs TRBV2 and TRBJ2-7, with 10 bases aligning to TRBD2. V lost 5 bases and J lost 2; bases outside the gene matches: 6. Germline CDR1 and CDR2: SNHLY and FYNNEI. This CDR3 spans 15 amino acids.

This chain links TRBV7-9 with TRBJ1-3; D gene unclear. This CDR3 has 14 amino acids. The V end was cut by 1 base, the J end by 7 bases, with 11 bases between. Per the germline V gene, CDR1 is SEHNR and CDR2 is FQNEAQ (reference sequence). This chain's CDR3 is CASSLDTVGNTIYF. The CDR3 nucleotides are TGTGCCAGCAGCTTAGATACAGTGGGTAACACCATATATTTT.

CDR3 region: CASSRGTGGKLFF. DNA of the CDR3: TGTGCCAGCAGTCGCGGGACGGGTGGAAAACTGTTTTTT. This chain joins TRBV6-6 and TRBJ1-4; a possible D gene is TRBD1 (5 bases). Germline-derived CDR1 and CDR2 are MNHNY and SVGAGI (reference sequence). V dropped 5 bases and J dropped 10 bases, with 14 bases sitting between them. This CDR3 has 13 residues.

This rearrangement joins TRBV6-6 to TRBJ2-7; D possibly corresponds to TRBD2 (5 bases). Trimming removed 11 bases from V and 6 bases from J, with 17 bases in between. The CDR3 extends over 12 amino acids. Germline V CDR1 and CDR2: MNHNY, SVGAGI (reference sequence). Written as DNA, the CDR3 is TGTGCCTCCAGAAGAGGGTATGGCGAGCAGTACTTC. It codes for CASRRGYGEQYF.

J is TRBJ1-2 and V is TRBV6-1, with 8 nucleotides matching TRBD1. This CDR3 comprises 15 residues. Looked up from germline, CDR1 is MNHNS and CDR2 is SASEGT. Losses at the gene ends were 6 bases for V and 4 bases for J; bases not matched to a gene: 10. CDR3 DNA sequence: TGTGCCAGCAGAACGGGACAGGACGGCGGCTATGGCTACACCTTC. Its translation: CASRTGQDGGYGYTF.

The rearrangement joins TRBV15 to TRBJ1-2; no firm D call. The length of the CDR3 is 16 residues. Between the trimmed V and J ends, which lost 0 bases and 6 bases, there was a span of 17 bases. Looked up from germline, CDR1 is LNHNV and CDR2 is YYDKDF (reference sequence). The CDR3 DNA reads TGTGCCACCAGCAGAGATTCTGGAGGGTACCCGCATGGCTACACCTTC. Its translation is CATSRDSGGYPHGYTF.